Sequencing of this T cell receptor (beta chain) was carried out in a study of glioma-infiltrating T cells after dendritic cell vaccination. Study-wide background: Samples are from glioblastoma patients in Phase I and II dendritic cell vaccine trials.

Trimming took 6 bases from V and 8 from J; bases not matched to a gene: 4. Germline V gives CDR1 MNHNS, CDR2 SASEGT. This CDR3 has 12 residues. Patients had residual fresh-frozen tumor tissue and more than two years of survival data. TCRdb keeps only in-frame clones here, not all; method: immunoSEQ multiplex PCR. This repertoire shows some 100,000 clones, about 79% found once; its top ten account for around 5.9%. Sample: blood, taken before dendritic cell vaccination. This chain joins TRBV6-1 and TRBJ1-1; TRBD1 agrees at 9 bases. This receptor was obtained from a human donor with glioblastoma. This chain's CDR3 is CASRWGQGEAFF. CDR3 in DNA: TGTGCCAGCAGATGGGGACAGGGCGAAGCTTTCTTT.